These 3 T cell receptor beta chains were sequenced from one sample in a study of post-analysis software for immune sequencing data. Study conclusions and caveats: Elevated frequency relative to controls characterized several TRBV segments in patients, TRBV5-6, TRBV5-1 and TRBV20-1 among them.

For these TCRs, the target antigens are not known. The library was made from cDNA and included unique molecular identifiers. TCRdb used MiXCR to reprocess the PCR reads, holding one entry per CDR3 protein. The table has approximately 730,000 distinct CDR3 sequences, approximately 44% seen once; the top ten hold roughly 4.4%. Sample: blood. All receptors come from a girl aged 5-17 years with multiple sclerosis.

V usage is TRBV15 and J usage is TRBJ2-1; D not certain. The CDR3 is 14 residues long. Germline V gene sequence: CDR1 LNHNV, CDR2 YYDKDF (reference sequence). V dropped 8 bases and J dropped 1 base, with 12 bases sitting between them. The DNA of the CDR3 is TGTGCCACCCGCGGTGGGCAATCCTACAATGAGCAGTTCTTC. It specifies CATRGGQSYNEQFF.

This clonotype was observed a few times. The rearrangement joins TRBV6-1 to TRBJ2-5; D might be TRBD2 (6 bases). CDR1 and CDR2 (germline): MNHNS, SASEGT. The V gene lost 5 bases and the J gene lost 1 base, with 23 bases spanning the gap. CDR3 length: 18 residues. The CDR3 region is CASSPGHLRGGIQETQYF. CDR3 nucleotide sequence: TGTGCCAGCAGTCCCGGACACCTCCGAGGAGGGATCCAAGAGACCCAGTACTTC.

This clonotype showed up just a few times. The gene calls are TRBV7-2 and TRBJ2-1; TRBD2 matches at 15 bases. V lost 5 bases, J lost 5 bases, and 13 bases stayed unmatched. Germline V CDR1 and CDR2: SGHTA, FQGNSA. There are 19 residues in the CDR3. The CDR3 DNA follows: TGTGCCAGCAGCCCTACCGGGACTAGCGGGAGGATCTCTAACAATGAGCAGTTCTTC. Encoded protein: CASSPTGTSGRISNNEQFF.